Following are 20 T cell receptor beta chains from one sample sequenced in a study of shared clonotypes between healthy human individuals (TCRdb year 2020). Libraries came from the immunoSEQ multiplex PCR assay. As stored in TCRdb, this immuneACCESS dataset retains in-frame rearrangements with V and J assigned. A fraction of the clones does not appear; measured against another copy, unresolved V genes explain less than half of the discrepancy, and the remainder lacks a known reason. Within this sample are over a million clones, with approximately 80% of them counted one time only. More than 0.55% of the sample rests with the top ten. Sequenced sample: memory CD4+ T cells from PBMCs. The sample's cell subset or site label is to be understood as: CD45RA-negative fraction. The receptors shown here come from a man younger than 35 in good health. Some clones in this sample may be carry-over from other donors' samples.

The chain employs TRBV10-2 and TRBJ2-5; perhaps TRBD1 as D (5 bases). The CDR3 runs to 14 residues. Trimming removed 6 bases from V and 1 base from J, with 12 bases in between. Germline V gene sequence: CDR1 WSHSY, CDR2 SAAADI. The CDR3 nucleotides are TGCGCCAGCAGGCCAGGGCCGAGCCAAGAGACCCAGTACTTC. Its protein is CASRPGPSQETQYF.

The V call is TRBV5-8, the J call TRBJ2-1; 12 bases map to TRBD2. Trimming at V came to 1 base and at J to 6 bases, leaving 8 bases not matched to a gene. This CDR3 has 17 residues. CDR1 and CDR2 from the germline V gene are SGHTS and YDEGEE. For the CDR3, the DNA is TGTGCCAGCAGCTTGATGCTTGGACTAGCGGGAAGCAATGAGCAGTTCTTC. Its protein is CASSLMLGLAGSNEQFF.

This clone was recorded at least ten times. V is TRBV2 and J is TRBJ2-7; 7 bases are a match to TRBD1. With 3 bases clipped from V and 6 bases from J, the junction kept 5 bases outside the gene matches. The germline gives CDR1 SNHLY, CDR2 FYNNEI. CDR3 length: 13 amino acids. DNA of the CDR3: TGTGCCAGCAGTGACGAGGGGGCAAGCGAGCAGTACTTC. This sequence encodes CASSDEGASEQYF. The complete variable domain, with remaining parts taken from reference TRBV2 and TRBJ2-7, reads EPEVTQTPSHQVTQMGQEVILRCVPISNHLYFYWYRQILGQKVEFLVSFYNNEISEKSEIFDDQFSVERPDGSNFTLKIRSTKLEDSAMYFCASSDEGASEQYFGPGTRLTVT.

This chain joins TRBV6-5 and TRBJ1-4; no definite D call. This CDR3 region has 13 residues. Per germline, CDR1 MNHEY and CDR2 SVGAGI. Trimming cost V 5 bases and J 5 bases, with 9 bases left between them. The CDR3 bases are TGTGCCAGCAGTGAAGAGAAAAATGAAAAACTGTTTTTT. It is translated as CASSEEKNEKLFF.

V is TRBV10-3 and J is TRBJ2-1; TRBD1 might be the D (6 bases). V shed 8 bases and J shed 2 bases, with 10 bases lying between them. The CDR3 loop spans 13 amino acids. Germline loops: CDR1 ENHRY, CDR2 SYGVKD. CDR3 nucleotide sequence: TGTGCCATCTCCCAGGGGACCTACAATGAGCAGTTCTTC. Translated, it gives CAISQGTYNEQFF.

V and J are TRBV7-8 and TRBJ1-2, with unresolved D. CDR3 size: 12 residues. Germline V CDR1 and CDR2: SGHVS, FQNEAQ. The V end lost 3 bases, the J end lost 4 bases, and 6 bases lay between the germline ends. The CDR3 coding sequence is TGTGCCAGCAGCTTCGCCGGCTATGGCTACACCTTC. Its translation is CASSFAGYGYTF.

V is TRBV2 and J is TRBJ2-7; D is ambiguous. Germline CDR1 and CDR2: SNHLY and FYNNEI. CDR3 length equals 13 residues. V lost 5 bases and J lost 2, with 10 bases in between. CDR3 residues: CASSKGTPYEQYF. The CDR3 nucleotides read TGTGCCAGCAGTAAAGGCACCCCCTACGAGCAGTACTTC.

DNA for the CDR3: TGTGCCAGCAGCCATCGCGAGGGACTAGCGGAAATCAATGAGCAGTTCTTC. It specifies CASSHREGLAEINEQFF. The chain joins TRBV5-6 to TRBJ2-1, with TRBD2 matching 11 bases. This CDR3 region has 17 residues. V gave up 4 bases and J gave up 6 bases; unmatched junction bases: 12. Germline CDR1 is SGHDT and CDR2 is YYEEEE. Full variable domain (outside the CDR3, taken from reference TRBV5-6 and TRBJ2-1): DAGVTQSPTHLIKTRGQQVTLRCSPKSGHDTVSWYQQALGQGPQFIFQYYEEEERQRGNFPDRFSGHQFPNYSSELNVNALLLGDSALYLCASSHREGLAEINEQFFGPGTRLTVL.

The rearrangement uses TRBV5-4 and TRBJ1-3; D may be TRBD1 (5 bases). CDR1 SGHNT and CDR2 YYREEE come from the germline V gene (reference sequence). CDR3 length: 17 residues. The V and J ends lost 4 bases and 0 bases respectively, with 17 bases between them. The CDR3 DNA reads as TGTGCCAGCAGCACGGGGGGAGGGGCCCCCTCTGGAAACACCATATATTTT. This encodes CASSTGGGAPSGNTIYF.

V and J are TRBV6-1 and TRBJ2-1; TRBD2 matches 9 bases. Germline CDR1 reads MNHNS; CDR2 reads SASEGT. Unmatched junction bases numbered 7, after V lost 7 bases and J lost 6 bases. CDR3 length: 14 residues. The chain's CDR3 is CASTELAGPNEQFF. The CDR3 DNA reads as TGTGCCAGCACCGAACTAGCGGGTCCCAATGAGCAGTTCTTC.

The rearrangement joins TRBV21-1 to TRBJ2-7; the table's D call, TRBD1, has no DNA check behind it. TRBV21-1 is described as a pseudogene. There are 12 residues in the CDR3. CDR3 residues: CASSPSGQGQYF. The CDR3 coding sequence is TGTGCCAGCAGCCCAAGTGGACAGGGGCAGTACTTC.

The rearrangement joins TRBV4-3 to TRBJ2-7; 11 positions agree with TRBD2. V trimming: 4 bases; J trimming: 1 base; junction bases outside the gene matches: 9. The CDR3 contains 17 residues. Germline V gene sequence: CDR1 LGHNA, CDR2 YSLEER. CDR3 in DNA: TGCGCCAGCAGCCGAGTACTAGCGGGAGCTTCATCCTACGAGCAGTACTTC. Protein product: CASSRVLAGASSYEQYF.

This chain connects TRBV6-1 to TRBJ1-2; D is possibly TRBD1 (5 bases). The V end lost 6 bases, the J end lost 3 bases, and 17 bases lay between the germline ends. Germline lookup yields CDR1 MNHNS and CDR2 SASEGT. The CDR3 is 15 residues long. The CDR3 bases are TGTGCCAGCAGCCCAAGGGTGGGGGGTGACTATGGCTACACCTTC. Amino acids: CASSPRVGGDYGYTF.

V is TRBV2 and J is TRBJ2-7; 8 nucleotides match TRBD2. V dropped 7 bases and J dropped 3; count of bases not matched to a gene: 14. Germline V gives CDR1 SNHLY, CDR2 FYNNEI. The CDR3 extends over 16 amino acids. The CDR3 nucleotides read TGTGCCAGCACCTCCCCCTCAGCGGGAGCATTCTACGAGCAGTACTTC. Translation: CASTSPSAGAFYEQYF.

This clone was seen only a few times. The V and J genes are TRBV2 and TRBJ2-3, with D perhaps TRBD1 (7 bases). V lost 7 bases and J lost 6, with 11 bases in between. Germline V gene lookup returns CDR1 SNHLY and CDR2 FYNNEI. This CDR3 comprises 12 residues. CDR3 bases: TGTGCCAGCACCCCAGGGGGGGATACGCAGTATTTT. Amino acid sequence: CASTPGGDTQYF. Supplemented by reference TRBV2 and TRBJ2-3, the full variable domain reads EPEVTQTPSHQVTQMGQEVILRCVPISNHLYFYWYRQILGQKVEFLVSFYNNEISEKSEIFDDQFSVERPDGSNFTLKIRSTKLEDSAMYFCASTPGGDTQYFGPGTRLTVL.

The genes are TRBV19 and TRBJ2-5; tentatively, D is TRBD2 (6 bases). V lost 3 bases, J lost 2 bases, and 16 bases lay in between. This CDR3 region has 16 residues. Germline V gives CDR1 LNHDA, CDR2 SQIVND (reference sequence). For the CDR3, the DNA is TGTGCCAGTAGTATGTTAAGGGGCGCGGGGCAAGAGACCCAGTACTTC. Translation gives CASSMLRGAGQETQYF.

The chain uses TRBV30 and TRBJ2-3, with D perhaps matching TRBD1 or TRBD2 (6 bases each). The germline V gene encodes CDR1 GTSNPN and CDR2 SVGIG (reference sequence). The ends were cut back, 2 bases at V and 0 bases at J, with 15 bases in the middle. CDR3 length: 16 residues. The CDR3 sequence: CAWSKLGGGSTDTQYF. The CDR3, as DNA: TGTGCCTGGAGTAAGTTAGGGGGAGGAAGCACAGATACGCAGTATTTT.

V is TRBV5-1 and J is TRBJ2-7, with TRBD2 matching over 16 bases. The CDR3 contains 20 residues. Germline CDR1 SGHRS, CDR2 YFSETQ. Germline trimming cut 0 bases from V and 0 bases from J; bases unmatched to any gene: 9. CDR3 protein: CASSLDLHGTSGRVSYEQYF. In nucleotides, the CDR3 is TGCGCCAGCAGCTTGGATCTACACGGGACTAGCGGGAGGGTCTCCTACGAGCAGTACTTC. The full variable domain, in which reference TRBV5-1 and TRBJ2-7 provide the parts outside the CDR3, is KAGVTQTPRYLIKTRGQQVTLSCSPISGHRSVSWYQQTPGQGLQFLFEYFSETQRNKGNFPGRFSGRQFSNSRSEMNVSTLELGDSALYLCASSLDLHGTSGRVSYEQYFGPGTRLTVT.

Remarks on this clone: The junction does not match germline at one end; this may be a read error. The CDR3 DNA follows: TGTGCCAGCAGGGAAGGACTATCCTCCTATACGCAGTATTTT. Translation gives CASREGLSSYTQYF. The gene calls are TRBV6-1 and TRBJ2-3; D may be TRBD2 (6 bases). The CDR3 has 14 residues. In germline, CDR1 is MNHNS, CDR2 SASEGT.

The chain uses TRBV5-1 and TRBJ2-7; D unclear. The CDR3 consists of 12 residues. Deletions cut 5 bases from V and 3 bases from J, with 9 bases between. Germline V gives CDR1 SGHRS, CDR2 YFSETQ. CDR3: CASRGSDYEQYF. In nucleotides, the CDR3 is TGCGCCAGCAGAGGGTCAGACTACGAGCAGTACTTC.